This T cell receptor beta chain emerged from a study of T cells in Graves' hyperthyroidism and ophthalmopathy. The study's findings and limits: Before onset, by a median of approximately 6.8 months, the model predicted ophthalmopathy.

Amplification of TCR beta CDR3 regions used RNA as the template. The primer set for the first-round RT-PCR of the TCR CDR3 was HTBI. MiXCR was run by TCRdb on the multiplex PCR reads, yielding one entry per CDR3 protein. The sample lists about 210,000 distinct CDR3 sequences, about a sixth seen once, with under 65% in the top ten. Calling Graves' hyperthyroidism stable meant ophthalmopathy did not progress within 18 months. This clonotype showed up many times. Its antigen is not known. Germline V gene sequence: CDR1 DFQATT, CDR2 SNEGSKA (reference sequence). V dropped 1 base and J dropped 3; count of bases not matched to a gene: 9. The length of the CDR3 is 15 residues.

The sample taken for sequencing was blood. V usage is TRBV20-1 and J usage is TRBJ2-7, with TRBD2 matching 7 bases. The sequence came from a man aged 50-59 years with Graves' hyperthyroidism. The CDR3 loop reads CSARAGLPLYYEQYF. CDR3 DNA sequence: TGCAGTGCTAGAGCGGGACTACCTTTGTACTACGAGCAGTACTTC.